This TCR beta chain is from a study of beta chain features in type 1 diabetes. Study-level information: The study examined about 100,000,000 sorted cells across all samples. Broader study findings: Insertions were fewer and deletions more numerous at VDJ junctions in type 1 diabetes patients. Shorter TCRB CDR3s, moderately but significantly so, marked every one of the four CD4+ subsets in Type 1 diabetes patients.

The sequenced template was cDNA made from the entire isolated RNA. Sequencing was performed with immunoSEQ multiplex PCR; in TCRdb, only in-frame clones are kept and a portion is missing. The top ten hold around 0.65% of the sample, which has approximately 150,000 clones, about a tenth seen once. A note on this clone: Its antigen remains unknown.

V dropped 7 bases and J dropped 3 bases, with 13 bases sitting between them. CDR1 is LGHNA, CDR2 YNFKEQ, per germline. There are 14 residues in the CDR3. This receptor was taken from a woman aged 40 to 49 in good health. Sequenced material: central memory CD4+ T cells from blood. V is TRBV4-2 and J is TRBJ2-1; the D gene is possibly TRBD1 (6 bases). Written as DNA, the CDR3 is TGTGCCAGCAACGAACAGGGCGACTACAATGAGCAGTTCTTC. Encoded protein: CASNEQGDYNEQFF.